This is a list of T cell receptor beta chains from one sample in a study of vaccination and CD4 T cells after COVID-19. TCRdb reprocessed the PCR reads with MiXCR, giving one entry per CDR3 protein. The table lists tens of thousands of distinct CDR3 sequences, roughly two thirds of them singletons, with under 20% in the top ten. These receptors have no known antigen. The sequencing here drew on CD4+ T cells from blood, cultured in vitro, taken after SARS-CoV-2 vaccination. These receptors all come from a human donor who received a COVID-19 vaccine. Each CDR3 is given with its conserved first and last residue. Each record gives: V gene, J gene, D gene, CDR3 protein, CDR3 DNA. D genes are given only for firm matches.

v_gene: TRBV30; j_gene: TRBJ2-5; d_gene: TRBD2; CDR3aa: CAWTYSGGSQETQYF; CDR3nt: TGTGCCTGGACTTATAGCGGGGGCTCCCAAGAGACCCAGTACTTC
v_gene: TRBV6-5; j_gene: TRBJ1-2; d_gene: -; CDR3aa: CASSYSIQLSGGYTF; CDR3nt: TGTGCCAGCAGTTACTCGATACAGCTTAGTGGTGGCTACACCTTC
v_gene: TRBV2; j_gene: TRBJ1-6; d_gene: -; CDR3aa: CASSSDTDNSPLHF; CDR3nt: TGTGCCAGCAGTTCCGACACCGATAATTCACCCCTCCACTTT
v_gene: TRBV24-1; j_gene: TRBJ1-6; d_gene: -; CDR3aa: CASQRGRAFSYNSPLHF; CDR3nt: TGTGCCTCCCAAAGAGGACGGGCCTTCTCCTATAATTCACCCCTCCACTTT
v_gene: TRBV2; j_gene: TRBJ2-5; d_gene: TRBD2; CDR3aa: CASRKSGGPQETQYF; CDR3nt: TGTGCCAGCAGAAAAAGCGGGGGGCCACAAGAGACCCAGTACTTC
v_gene: TRBV24-1; j_gene: TRBJ2-2; d_gene: TRBD2; CDR3aa: CATSDPTTSGGVHGELFF; CDR3nt: TGTGCCACCAGTGATCCCACTACTAGCGGGGGGGTACACGGGGAGCTGTTTTTT
v_gene: TRBV20-1; j_gene: TRBJ1-5; d_gene: -; CDR3aa: CSASLWGNQPQHF; CDR3nt: TGCAGTGCTAGTTTGTGGGGCAATCAGCCCCAGCATTTT
v_gene: TRBV2; j_gene: TRBJ2-5; d_gene: -; CDR3aa: CASSGRTQETQYF; CDR3nt: TGTGCCAGCAGTGGAAGGACCCAAGAGACCCAGTACTTC
v_gene: TRBV6-9; j_gene: TRBJ1-2; d_gene: TRBD1; CDR3aa: CASKPYRGWREAGGYTF; CDR3nt: TGTGCCAGCAAACCGTACAGGGGGTGGCGCGAGGCGGGTGGCTACACCTTC
v_gene: TRBV7-2; j_gene: TRBJ2-6; d_gene: -; CDR3aa: CASSPRGVFLSGANVLTF; CDR3nt: TGTGCCAGCAGCCCCCGGGGAGTGTTTCTCTCTGGGGCCAACGTCCTGACTTTC
v_gene: TRBV5-4; j_gene: TRBJ2-2; d_gene: -; CDR3aa: CASSPGPTGELFF; CDR3nt: TGTGCCAGCAGCCCCGGTCCCACCGGGGAGCTGTTTTTT
v_gene: TRBV2; j_gene: TRBJ2-5; d_gene: -; CDR3aa: CASGQSGQETQYF; CDR3nt: TGTGCCAGTGGCCAGTCAGGCCAAGAGACCCAGTACTTC
v_gene: TRBV20-1; j_gene: TRBJ2-1; d_gene: -; CDR3aa: CSARVGLGYNEQFF; CDR3nt: TGCAGTGCTAGAGTCGGGCTGGGGTACAATGAGCAGTTCTTC
v_gene: TRBV2; j_gene: TRBJ1-3; d_gene: TRBD1; CDR3aa: CASSETGGGNTIYF; CDR3nt: TGTGCCAGCAGCGAGACAGGGGGTGGAAACACCATATATTTT
v_gene: TRBV24-1; j_gene: TRBJ2-1; d_gene: -; CDR3aa: CATSDFAPDGDEQFF; CDR3nt: TGTGCCACCAGTGATTTTGCCCCGGACGGGGATGAGCAGTTCTTC
v_gene: TRBV19; j_gene: TRBJ1-1; d_gene: TRBD1; CDR3aa: CASSINRGTEAFF; CDR3nt: TGTGCCAGTAGTATAAACAGGGGAACTGAAGCTTTCTTT